These T cell receptor beta chains were read from a single sample in a study of CXCR3-negative and CXCR3-positive naive CD8 T cells. With the 5' RACE reads reprocessed, TCRdb shows one record per CDR3 protein and no DNA. In total, the table holds 85,000 to 130,000 distinct CDR3 sequences. The material sequenced was naive CXCR3+ CD8+ T cells from blood. These receptors originate from a human donor in good health. Some clones in this sample may be carry-over from other donors' samples. The CDR3 runs from the conserved cysteine through the conserved F or W.

TRBJ2-1,TRBV7-6,CASSLAHRTSQPNEQFF
TRBJ2-7,TRBV2,CASTKREGPSYEQYF
TRBJ2-2,TRBV5-1,CASSQSQGSTGELFF
TRBJ2-1,TRBV29-1,CSVDLIGGDEQFF
TRBJ1-2,TRBV7-9,CASSPYGGDRGHHDYGYTF
TRBJ2-1,TRBV7-3,CASSLGWGGQDEQFF
TRBJ2-7,TRBV20-1,CSAREEPNAYEQYF
TRBJ1-5,TRBV1,CTSSQPKPNRGGQPQHF
TRBJ2-7,TRBV14,CASSHFRTGPYEQYF
TRBJ2-7,TRBV5-1,CASSLEDGSSSYEQYF
TRBJ1-1,TRBV7-2,CASSPGGSGATEAFF
TRBJ1-1,TRBV9,CASSPPQGVMNTEAFF